Presented here are 22 T cell receptor beta chains from one specimen sequenced in a study of blood T cell repertoires in COVID-19. Generated by immunoSEQ multiplex PCR, the TCRdb table keeps only in-frame clones and is missing some. Of about 230,000 clones in the sample, roughly 88% were seen once. Sequencing was carried out using peripheral blood. Receptors were obtained from a woman between 35 and 50 years old who had recovered from COVID-19.

The chain joins TRBV29-1 to TRBJ1-2; possibly TRBD1 for D (6 bases). The CDR3 has 13 amino acids. Trimming cost V 3 bases and J 5 bases, with 13 bases left between them. Germline CDR1 SQVTM, CDR2 ANQGSEA. The CDR3 is CSVDPGGGYGYTF. In nucleotides, the CDR3 is TGCAGCGTTGACCCTGGGGGCGGTTATGGCTACACCTTC.

This chain links TRBV18 with TRBJ2-7, with TRBD1 matching 10 bases. The CDR3 is made up of 17 amino acids. Germline V gives CDR1 KGHSH, CDR2 LQKENI. J lost 1 base, V lost 3 bases, and 9 bases had no gene match. CDR3 residues: CASSPGVMDRGSYEQYF. In DNA, the CDR3 is TGTGCCAGCTCACCTGGTGTGATGGACAGGGGGTCCTACGAGCAGTACTTC.

This clone showed up just a few times. The V call is TRBV5-4, the J call TRBJ2-1; 10 nucleotides agree with TRBD2. The CDR3 sequence is 16 residues long. Per the germline V gene, CDR1 is SGHNT and CDR2 is YYREEE (reference sequence). Trimming at V came to 1 base and at J to 10 bases, leaving 11 bases not matched to a gene. The CDR3 DNA sequence: TGTGCCAGCAGCTTGTTCAGCGGGGGGGCTTTCCTAGAGCAGTTCTTC. It translates to CASSLFSGGAFLEQFF.

This chain connects TRBV11-1 to TRBJ1-1; 7 nucleotides match TRBD1. This CDR3 is built from 14 residues. V lost 2 bases and J lost 2; bases outside the gene matches: 2. Germline V gene lookup returns CDR1 SGHAT and CDR2 FQDESV (reference sequence). The CDR3 nucleotides are TGTGCCAGCAGCTTAACAGGGGTTAACACTGAAGCTTTCTTT. As protein: CASSLTGVNTEAFF.

The genes are TRBV21-1 and TRBJ1-6. TRBV21-1 represents a pseudogene. The CDR3 loop spans 15 amino acids. In DNA form, the CDR3 reads TGTGCCAGCAGCAAGAGGCCAGTAAATAATTCACCCCTCCACTTT. This codes for CASSKRPVNNSPLHF.

The rearrangement joins TRBV4-3 to TRBJ1-5; the D gene is possibly TRBD1 (6 bases). The CDR3 has 16 residues. Deletions cut 0 bases from V and 2 bases from J, with 11 bases between. The germline CDR1 and CDR2 sequences are LGHNA and YSLEER. The CDR3 reads CASSQDRGGRNQPQHF. The CDR3 DNA reads as TGCGCCAGCAGCCAAGATAGGGGGGGCCGCAATCAGCCCCAGCATTTT.

The V and J genes are TRBV18 and TRBJ2-3; perhaps TRBD1 as D (5 bases). Germline loops: CDR1 KGHSH, CDR2 LQKENI. Trimming cost V 3 bases and J 4 bases, with 11 bases left between them. This CDR3 is built from 14 residues. The CDR3 is CASSPLRGPDTQYF. CDR3 nucleotides: TGTGCCAGCTCACCTTTAAGGGGCCCAGATACGCAGTATTTT. The whole variable domain, remainder taken from reference TRBV18 and TRBJ2-3, is NAGVMQNPRHLVRRRGQEARLRCSPMKGHSHVYWYRQLPEEGLKFMVYLQKENIIDESGMPKERFSAEFPKEGPSILRIQQVVRGDSAAYFCASSPLRGPDTQYFGPGTRLTVL.

This chain joins TRBV9 and TRBJ1-2; D possibly corresponds to TRBD1 (5 bases). Deletions cut 1 base from V and 2 bases from J, with 12 bases between. CDR3 length: 15 amino acids. The germline gives CDR1 SGDLS, CDR2 YYNGEE. CDR3 in amino acids: CASSVSATGNYGYTF. The CDR3 DNA sequence: TGTGCCAGCAGCGTATCGGCAACAGGAAACTATGGCTACACCTTC.

This clone was counted only a few times. The chain recombines TRBV6-2 or TRBV6-3 with TRBJ2-2, with a tentative D call TRBD1 (5 bases). This CDR3 has 15 residues. CDR1 and CDR2 (germline): MNHEY, SVGEGT. V lost 2 bases, J lost 5 bases, and 12 bases lay in between. CDR3 nucleotide sequence: TGTGCCAGCAGTTACCAGGGATCAGGGACCGGGGAGCTGTTTTTT. Protein: CASSYQGSGTGELFF.

The V gene is TRBV18, the J gene TRBJ2-7, with D uncertain. Trimming shortened V by 0 bases and J by 4 bases, and 13 bases separated the two germline ends. The CDR3 extends over 15 amino acids. CDR1 is KGHSH and CDR2 is LQKENI in the germline V gene. The CDR3: CASSPPSSPNYEQYF. The CDR3, as DNA: TGTGCCAGCTCACCACCTAGCAGCCCCAATTACGAGCAGTACTTC.

The chain combines TRBV12-3 or TRBV12-4 with TRBJ1-2; TRBD1 aligns across 7 bases. The CDR3 contains 12 residues. Trimming cost V 7 bases and J 6 bases; bases outside gene matches: 5. CDR3 sequence reads: CASTEDRNGYTF. CDR3 coding DNA: TGTGCCAGCACCGAGGACAGGAATGGCTACACCTTC.

The rearrangement uses TRBV20-1 and TRBJ1-4; no definite D call. V was cut by 5 bases and J by 5 bases, with 6 bases left in between. Germline CDR1 and CDR2: DFQATT and SNEGSKA (reference sequence). The CDR3 is made up of 11 amino acids. This CDR3 is CSARWNEKLFF. The CDR3 bases are TGCAGTGCTCGGTGGAATGAAAAACTGTTTTTT.

CDR3 nucleotides: TGTGCCAGCAGCTTACTAAGCGGGGGTTCCTACGAGCAGTACTTC. This sequence encodes CASSLLSGGSYEQYF. This rearrangement joins TRBV7-2 to TRBJ2-7; 8 bases agree with TRBD2. The CDR3 loop spans 15 amino acids. Germline CDR1 reads SGHTA; CDR2 reads FQGNSA. After removal of 2 bases from V and 1 base from J, the junction contained 4 bases not matched to a gene.

V gene TRBV5-1 combines with J gene TRBJ1-3, with 8 bases identical to TRBD1. This CDR3 region has 14 residues. Germline lookup yields CDR1 SGHRS and CDR2 YFSETQ. The V gene end was trimmed by 2 bases and the J gene end by 8 bases; junction bases not matched to a gene: 6. CDR3 DNA: TGCGCCAGCAGCTTCGGCAGGGGGCGAGACACCATATATTTT. Translated: CASSFGRGRDTIYF. Drawing the rest from reference TRBV5-1 and TRBJ1-3, the complete variable domain is KAGVTQTPRYLIKTRGQQVTLSCSPISGHRSVSWYQQTPGQGLQFLFEYFSETQRNKGNFPGRFSGRQFSNSRSEMNVSTLELGDSALYLCASSFGRGRDTIYFGEGSWLTVV.

The V gene is TRBV12-5, the J gene TRBJ1-1; 9 bases line up with TRBD1. From germline, CDR1 is LGHNT and CDR2 FRNRAP. The CDR3 spans 15 residues. Losses at the gene ends were 7 bases for V and 1 base for J; bases not matched to a gene: 7. In DNA, the CDR3 is TGTGCTAGTGCCCCACAGGGGGCGAAGAACACTGAAGCTTTCTTT. This translates into CASAPQGAKNTEAFF.

This chain links TRBV6-4 with TRBJ2-1, with 7 positions matching TRBD2. CDR3 size: 18 residues. V lost 3 bases to trimming and J lost 4 bases; unmatched junction nucleotides: 15. Germline V gene sequence: CDR1 MRHNA, CDR2 SNTAGT. CDR3 sequence: CASSEGGRRGGSYNEQFF. The CDR3, as DNA: TGTGCCAGCAGTGAAGGTGGTCGGCGGGGCGGGAGTTACAATGAGCAGTTCTTC.

The genes are TRBV6-6 and TRBJ1-2; weak D call: TRBD1 (5 bases). Trimming pared 0 bases from V and 6 bases from J, leaving 11 bases between. Germline assignment: CDR1 MNHNY and CDR2 SVGAGI (reference sequence). CDR3 length equals 14 residues. The CDR3 loop reads CASSYSSGDHGYTF. The CDR3 DNA is TGTGCCAGCAGTTACTCGTCGGGGGATCATGGCTACACCTTC.

This clone has a single count. The chain couples TRBV7-6 to TRBJ2-3, with 8 bases fitting TRBD2. The CDR3 is 16 amino acids. The germline CDR1 and CDR2 sequences are SGHVS and FNYEAQ. The J segment lost 2 bases and the V segment lost 1 base, leaving 5 bases of the junction unmatched. Here the CDR3 DNA reads TGTGCCAGCAGCTTAGGAGTAGCGGGGAACACAGATACGCAGTATTTT. Translation: CASSLGVAGNTDTQYF.

This chain connects TRBV5-1 to TRBJ2-7; 10 bases are a match to TRBD2. This CDR3 spans 15 amino acids. The J segment lost 2 bases and the V segment lost 0 bases, leaving 2 bases of the junction unmatched. CDR1 is SGHRS, CDR2 YFSETQ, per germline. This CDR3 is CASSLALAGAYEQYF. As DNA, the CDR3 is TGCGCCAGCAGCTTGGCCCTAGCGGGGGCCTACGAGCAGTACTTC.

This clone was picked up one time. The J gene is TRBJ2-1, the V gene TRBV7-2; 9 nucleotides agree with TRBD1. Germline trimming cut 0 bases from V and 6 bases from J; bases unmatched to any gene: 9. The CDR3 sequence is 17 residues long. Germline loops: CDR1 SGHTA, CDR2 FQGNSA. This chain's CDR3 is CASSLAMGRDRVNEQFF. CDR3 DNA: TGTGCCAGCAGCTTAGCGATGGGGCGGGACAGGGTCAATGAGCAGTTCTTC.

This chain joins TRBV14 and TRBJ2-5; D is unclear. Germline V gives CDR1 SGHDN, CDR2 FVKESK. Trimming removed 1 base from V and 0 bases from J, with 9 bases in between. This CDR3 spans 15 amino acids. CDR3 coding DNA: TGTGCCAGCAGCCAAGTTCGCGGATACCAAGAGACCCAGTACTTC. Its translation is CASSQVRGYQETQYF.

The J gene is TRBJ2-2, the V gene TRBV5-5, with 10 bases identical to TRBD2. The CDR3 spans 17 residues. Looked up from germline, CDR1 is SGHKS and CDR2 is YYEKEE (reference sequence). V lost 3 bases, J lost 10 bases, and 15 bases stayed unmatched. CDR3 coding DNA: TGTGCCAGCAGCTCGAGGCTAGCGGGGGCCTCGAAAGAGGAGCTGTTTTTT. Protein sequence: CASSSRLAGASKEELFF.